This T cell receptor beta chain derives from a study of early T cells in non-severe SARS-CoV-2 infection (dated by TCRdb to the early 2020s). Notes on the research overall: Because TCR sequencing relied on bulk RNA taken from unsorted whole blood, pairing of alpha and beta chains was not possible. What the authors observed across the whole study: Matching against VDJdb was skewed toward anti-spike CD8 responses, likely underestimated virus-specific expansions, and missed private and CD4 specificities.

Preparation of the library involved 5' RACE. Instrument used: NextSeq 500. The TCR library protocol attached unique molecular identifiers to individual cDNA molecules to correct for sequencing error and PCR bias. Both TCR alpha and beta chains were sequenced, and tight co-correlation was observed between alpha and beta sequence abundances in each sample. Concerning the study's data processing: V gene, J gene and CDR3 annotation of TCR sequences was performed with Decombinator V4. TCRs were defined as expanded if a significant change between any two time points was detected under a Poisson model with p below 0.0001. Abundances of TCRs were expressed as counts per million after normalisation to the total number of TCRs sequenced in each sample. A search of VDJdb, accessed on 1 November 2021, was run for TCRs annotated to CMV, EBV and SARS-CoV-2, with TCRs annotated for multiple antigens excluded. In-frame beta chains were kept once TCRdb had trimmed the public reads at Q25 with fastp and called clones with MiXCR. Every entry covers one CDR3 protein and lists the most common genes and DNA from its rows. TCRdb, not the original authors, processed these V and J calls. The sample table records 25,000 to 35,000 distinct CDR3 sequences; approximately 5.2% of these occur just once. The ten largest clones add up to 3.5% to 4% of the sample.

Set within a cohort of healthcare workers in London, UK, this nested case-control study involved weekly PCR testing of nasopharyngeal swabs along with blood sampling. Healthcare workers were recruited during the week of the UK lockdown, between 23 and 31 March 2020, and followed weekly for up to about 15 weeks. This clonotype was picked up many times. The antigen this receptor binds is unknown. Base qualities are missing; no much larger clone stands one base away. This sequence originates from an adult who was a healthcare worker with PCR-confirmed SARS-CoV-2 infection or an uninfected control (not recorded which). The material sequenced was whole blood.

The nucleotides read TGTGCCAGCAGCCAAGATCGGTTAGCGGACTACGAGCAGTACTTC. Its translation is CASSQDRLADYEQYF. In this chain, TRBV4-2 is recombined with TRBJ2-7, and TRBD2 may be the D gene, going by 6 matching bases. V gives up 0 bases and J gives up 3 bases, and the segment between their germline ends measures 12 bases. CDR1 and CDR2 are drawn from the germline V gene: LGHNA, YNFKEQ. The CDR3, cysteine through phenylalanine, is 15 amino acids long. Only the CDR3 DNA is retained, 45 bases long and in frame from the first base.